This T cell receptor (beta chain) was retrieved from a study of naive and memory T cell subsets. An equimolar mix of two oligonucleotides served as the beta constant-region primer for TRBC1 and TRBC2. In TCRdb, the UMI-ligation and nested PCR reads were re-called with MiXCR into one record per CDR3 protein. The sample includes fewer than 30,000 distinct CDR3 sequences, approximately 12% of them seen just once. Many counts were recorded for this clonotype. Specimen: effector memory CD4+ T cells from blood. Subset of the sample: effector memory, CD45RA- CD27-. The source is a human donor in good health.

Here the CDR3 reads CASSPMRGTEAFF. In nucleotides, the CDR3 is TGTGCCAGCAGCCCGATGAGGGGCACTGAAGCTTTCTTT. This chain joins TRBV5-5 and TRBJ1-1; possibly TRBD1 for D (5 bases). CDR1 and CDR2 (germline): SGHKS, YYEKEE (reference sequence). Trimming took 4 bases from V and 4 from J, leaving 11 bases between them. The CDR3 sequence is 13 residues long. Full variable domain (missing parts from reference TRBV5-5 and TRBJ1-1): DAGVTQSPTHLIKTRGQQVTLRCSPISGHKSVSWYQQVLGQGPQFIFQYYEKEERGRGNFPDRFSARQFPNYSSELNVNALLLGDSALYLCASSPMRGTEAFFGQGTRLTVV.